These T cell receptor beta chains were read from a single sample in a study of T cells in Graves' hyperthyroidism and ophthalmopathy. TCRdb reprocessed the multiplex PCR reads via MiXCR and lists one record per CDR3 protein. This table has 490,000 or so distinct CDR3 sequences, around 43% appearing once. Specimen: peripheral blood or thyroid tissue (not recorded which). The source is an adult woman with Graves' disease, either hyperthyroidism or ophthalmopathy (not recorded which). The CDR3 runs from the conserved cysteine through the conserved F or W. Fields, in order: V gene, clone size, D gene, J gene, CDR3 DNA, CDR3 protein. D genes are given only for firm matches. The size entry is marked missing in some rows and otherwise reads once, few, many or a size class.

v_call: TRBV12-3/TRBV12-4; clone_size: many; d_call: TRBD1; j_call: TRBJ1-5; cdr3_nt: TGTGCCAGCAGTTTGGGGACAGGGCGGCAGCCCCAGCATTTT; cdr3_aa: CASSLGTGRQPQHF
v_call: TRBV29-1; clone_size: NA; d_call: NA; j_call: TRBJ2-7; cdr3_nt: TGCAGCGTTGAAGCGGGGGACTACGAGCAGTACTTC; cdr3_aa: CSVEAGDYEQYF
v_call: TRBV6-6; clone_size: many; d_call: NA; j_call: TRBJ2-2; cdr3_nt: TGTGCCAGCATACACCCACTTGACACCGGGGAGCTGTTTTTT; cdr3_aa: CASIHPLDTGELFF
v_call: TRBV9; clone_size: many; d_call: TRBD1; j_call: TRBJ1-1; cdr3_nt: TGTGCCAGCAGCCCGGGGGGACAGTTCAACACTGAAGCTTTCTTT; cdr3_aa: CASSPGGQFNTEAFF
v_call: TRBV29-1; clone_size: NA; d_call: NA; j_call: TRBJ1-3; cdr3_nt: TGCAGCGTTGAAGATGGGTCAGTAGATGGAAACACCATATATTTT; cdr3_aa: CSVEDGSVDGNTIYF
v_call: TRBV29-1; clone_size: NA; d_call: TRBD1; j_call: TRBJ1-1; cdr3_nt: TGCAGCGGCTCCCGGACAGGGAACACTGAAGCTTTCTTT; cdr3_aa: CSGSRTGNTEAFF
v_call: TRBV20-1; clone_size: NA; d_call: TRBD2; j_call: TRBJ2-7; cdr3_nt: TGCAGTGCTAGAGACAGCGGGAGGTCGTACGAGCAGTACTTC; cdr3_aa: CSARDSGRSYEQYF
v_call: TRBV27; clone_size: NA; d_call: NA; j_call: TRBJ1-2; cdr3_nt: TGTGCCAGCAGCCGACAGGCCGCTAACTATGGCTACACCTTC; cdr3_aa: CASSRQAANYGYTF
v_call: TRBV10-3; clone_size: many; d_call: NA; j_call: TRBJ2-7; cdr3_nt: TGTGCCATCAGTGCCCGAACACAGGGCTCCTACGAGCAGTACTTC; cdr3_aa: CAISARTQGSYEQYF
v_call: TRBV7-9; clone_size: few; d_call: TRBD1; j_call: TRBJ1-1; cdr3_nt: TGTGCCAGCAGCCACCGGGACAGGGGCACTGAAGCTTTCTTT; cdr3_aa: CASSHRDRGTEAFF
v_call: TRBV7-8; clone_size: NA; d_call: TRBD1; j_call: TRBJ2-5; cdr3_nt: TGTGCCAGCAGCTGGGACAGGGGTTCCGAGACCCAGTACTTC; cdr3_aa: CASSWDRGSETQYF
v_call: TRBV6-1; clone_size: many; d_call: NA; j_call: TRBJ1-2; cdr3_nt: TGTGCCAGCAGTGAGCAGGCTAACTATGGCTACACCTTC; cdr3_aa: CASSEQANYGYTF
v_call: TRBV12-3/TRBV12-4; clone_size: many; d_call: NA; j_call: TRBJ1-6; cdr3_nt: TGTGCCAGCAGTTCTTCCGGAGGTGGGGGGGGTAATTCACCCCTCCACTTT; cdr3_aa: CASSSSGGGGGNSPLHF
v_call: TRBV24-1; clone_size: NA; d_call: NA; j_call: TRBJ2-2; cdr3_nt: TGTGCCACCAGTGACCCAGACGACGAACCCCGACAGACCGGGGAGCTGTTTTTT; cdr3_aa: CATSDPDDEPRQTGELFF
v_call: TRBV7-8; clone_size: NA; d_call: NA; j_call: TRBJ2-2; cdr3_nt: TGTGCCAGCAGCCAAGGGGAAGGGGAGCTGTTTTTT; cdr3_aa: CASSQGEGELFF
v_call: TRBV7-6; clone_size: NA; d_call: NA; j_call: TRBJ2-5; cdr3_nt: TGTGCCAGCAGCCAACGAGGGGGGCAAGAGACCCAGTACTTC; cdr3_aa: CASSQRGGQETQYF
v_call: TRBV4-3; clone_size: many; d_call: NA; j_call: TRBJ1-1; cdr3_nt: TGCGCCAGCAGCAACGACAGGTCCACTGAAGCTTTCTTT; cdr3_aa: CASSNDRSTEAFF
v_call: TRBV20-1; clone_size: NA; d_call: NA; j_call: TRBJ1-1; cdr3_nt: TGCAGTGCTAGAGGACGGCTTACTGAAGCTTTCTTT; cdr3_aa: CSARGRLTEAFF
v_call: TRBV7-9; clone_size: few; d_call: NA; j_call: TRBJ1-3; cdr3_nt: TGTGCCAGCAGCCCTCGAGACCACTCTGGAAACACCATATATTTT; cdr3_aa: CASSPRDHSGNTIYF
v_call: TRBV7-6; clone_size: NA; d_call: NA; j_call: TRBJ2-7; cdr3_nt: TGTGCCAGCAGCTTAGGTCCCCAAACCCCTGAGCAGTACTTC; cdr3_aa: CASSLGPQTPEQYF
v_call: TRBV20-1; clone_size: few; d_call: TRBD1; j_call: TRBJ1-1; cdr3_nt: TGCAGTGCTAGAGTTAGCACAGGGGGGAGGACTGAAGCTTTCTTT; cdr3_aa: CSARVSTGGRTEAFF
v_call: TRBV7-3; clone_size: NA; d_call: TRBD1; j_call: TRBJ2-5; cdr3_nt: TGTGCCAGCAGTCCGAAGCCGACAGGGTCAGAGACCCAGTACTTC; cdr3_aa: CASSPKPTGSETQYF
v_call: TRBV30; clone_size: NA; d_call: NA; j_call: TRBJ1-6; cdr3_nt: TGTGCCTGGAGTGAGGTGAGGGGGGGTAATTCACCCCTCCACTTT; cdr3_aa: CAWSEVRGGNSPLHF
v_call: TRBV19; clone_size: many; d_call: NA; j_call: TRBJ1-1; cdr3_nt: TGTGCCAGTATGACAGTTATGAACACTGAAGCTTTCTTT; cdr3_aa: CASMTVMNTEAFF
v_call: TRBV9; clone_size: few; d_call: TRBD2; j_call: TRBJ2-2; cdr3_nt: TGTGCCAGCAGCGTAGAAAAAGGGGGACTAGCGGGAGTGGCCGGGGAGCTGTTTTTT; cdr3_aa: CASSVEKGGLAGVAGELFF
v_call: TRBV19; clone_size: many; d_call: TRBD1; j_call: TRBJ1-5; cdr3_nt: TGTGCCAGTACCGGACAGGGAAATCAGCCCCAGCATTTT; cdr3_aa: CASTGQGNQPQHF
v_call: TRBV5-1; clone_size: once; d_call: NA; j_call: TRBJ2-2; cdr3_nt: TGCGCCAGCACCTCAGGGGACTCGAACACCGGGGAGCTGTTTTTT; cdr3_aa: CASTSGDSNTGELFF
v_call: TRBV10-3; clone_size: NA; d_call: NA; j_call: TRBJ2-7; cdr3_nt: TGTGCCATCAGTCAGATAGCGGTTTCGAGCTCCTACGAGCAGTACTTC; cdr3_aa: CAISQIAVSSSYEQYF
v_call: TRBV5-1; clone_size: NA; d_call: TRBD1; j_call: TRBJ2-5; cdr3_nt: TGCGCCAGCAGCCCTAGACAGGGGGATGGGGAGACCCAGTACTTC; cdr3_aa: CASSPRQGDGETQYF
v_call: TRBV11-2; clone_size: NA; d_call: TRBD1; j_call: TRBJ1-6; cdr3_nt: TGTGCCAGCAGCCTACAACCGGGACAGAGAAATTCACCCCTCCACTTT; cdr3_aa: CASSLQPGQRNSPLHF
v_call: TRBV27; clone_size: NA; d_call: NA; j_call: TRBJ2-5; cdr3_nt: TGTGCCAGCAAGAAATTGACAGACTATCAAGAGACCCAGTACTTC; cdr3_aa: CASKKLTDYQETQYF
v_call: TRBV2; clone_size: NA; d_call: NA; j_call: TRBJ1-6; cdr3_nt: TGTGCCAGCGGGGACGCTAAATATAATTCACCCCTCCACTTT; cdr3_aa: CASGDAKYNSPLHF
v_call: TRBV29-1; clone_size: NA; d_call: NA; j_call: TRBJ2-6; cdr3_nt: TGCAGCGTTGACAGGGGAGGGACTGAAGCTTTC; cdr3_aa: CSVDRGGTEAF
v_call: TRBV2; clone_size: many; d_call: NA; j_call: TRBJ1-1; cdr3_nt: TGTGCCAGCAGCGTTGCTAACACTGAAGCTTTCTTT; cdr3_aa: CASSVANTEAFF
v_call: TRBV29-1; clone_size: NA; d_call: TRBD1; j_call: TRBJ2-7; cdr3_nt: TGCAGCGTTGGGACAGGGGTTAGGTTCTACGAGCAGTACTTC; cdr3_aa: CSVGTGVRFYEQYF
v_call: TRBV20-1; clone_size: NA; d_call: NA; j_call: TRBJ1-2; cdr3_nt: TGCAGTGCTAGAGTATCGGACTACAATAACTATGGCTACACCTTC; cdr3_aa: CSARVSDYNNYGYTF
v_call: TRBV10-3; clone_size: NA; d_call: NA; j_call: TRBJ2-6; cdr3_nt: TGTGCCAGCAGCTCGGGGGGCCTTGCCGGCCTACCTGGGGCCAACGTCCTGACTTTC; cdr3_aa: CASSSGGLAGLPGANVLTF
v_call: TRBV12-3/TRBV12-4; clone_size: many; d_call: TRBD1; j_call: TRBJ1-3; cdr3_nt: TGTGCCAGCAGGCGACAGGGGGCTGCTGGAAACACCATATATTTT; cdr3_aa: CASRRQGAAGNTIYF
v_call: TRBV5-1; clone_size: many; d_call: TRBD1; j_call: TRBJ1-1; cdr3_nt: TGCGCCAGCAGCTGGGACAGGTTCCCCGACACTGAAGCTTTCTTT; cdr3_aa: CASSWDRFPDTEAFF
v_call: TRBV7-9; clone_size: NA; d_call: NA; j_call: TRBJ2-7; cdr3_nt: TGTGCCAGCAGCTTAGTAGTTGGAGCCGCCTACGAGCAGTACTTC; cdr3_aa: CASSLVVGAAYEQYF
v_call: TRBV28; clone_size: NA; d_call: NA; j_call: TRBJ2-7; cdr3_nt: TGTGCCAGCAGAGCCTTGGGAGTCAGGGGCCCCAGGTCCTACGAGCAGTACTTC; cdr3_aa: CASRALGVRGPRSYEQYF
v_call: TRBV15; clone_size: NA; d_call: NA; j_call: TRBJ1-5; cdr3_nt: TGTGCCACCAGCAGAGACCCGCTGTCGGGTCAAACCAATCAGCCCCAGCATTTT; cdr3_aa: CATSRDPLSGQTNQPQHF
v_call: TRBV5-4; clone_size: many; d_call: NA; j_call: TRBJ2-5; cdr3_nt: TGTGCCAGCAGCTTGGTGGCAGGGGGGCAAGAGACCCAGTACTTC; cdr3_aa: CASSLVAGGQETQYF
v_call: TRBV11-2; clone_size: many; d_call: NA; j_call: TRBJ1-4; cdr3_nt: TGTGCCAGCAGCTTAGAGAAGGACCCGGTGGAAAAACTGTTTTTT; cdr3_aa: CASSLEKDPVEKLFF
v_call: TRBV5-8; clone_size: many; d_call: NA; j_call: TRBJ2-6; cdr3_nt: TGTGCCAGCAGCTTGGAGGGACCGACCTCTGCTGGGGCCAACGTCCTGACTTTC; cdr3_aa: CASSLEGPTSAGANVLTF
v_call: TRBV10-3; clone_size: few; d_call: NA; j_call: TRBJ2-7; cdr3_nt: TGTGCCATCAGTGACCGGACGGGTGGATCCGAGCAGTACTTC; cdr3_aa: CAISDRTGGSEQYF
v_call: TRBV20-1; clone_size: many; d_call: NA; j_call: TRBJ1-1; cdr3_nt: TGCAGTGCTAGACGGGACCACACTGAAGCTTTCTTT; cdr3_aa: CSARRDHTEAFF
v_call: TRBV7-2; clone_size: NA; d_call: NA; j_call: TRBJ1-6; cdr3_nt: TGTGCCAGCAGCCCCCAAAGTTCACCCCTCCACTTT; cdr3_aa: CASSPQSSPLHF
v_call: TRBV20-1; clone_size: few; d_call: NA; j_call: TRBJ2-7; cdr3_nt: TGCAGTGCGCACAACAACCCAAGGGGGTTCAACGAGCAGTACTTC; cdr3_aa: CSAHNNPRGFNEQYF
v_call: TRBV11-2; clone_size: NA; d_call: TRBD1; j_call: TRBJ1-2; cdr3_nt: TGTGCCAGCAGCTTAGAGGGAGTCAGAAAGATCTGGGACCGGGACAGCCATGGCTACACCTTC; cdr3_aa: CASSLEGVRKIWDRDSHGYTF
v_call: TRBV10-3; clone_size: NA; d_call: NA; j_call: TRBJ1-1; cdr3_nt: TGTGCCATCAGTAAGCAGGTGAACACTGAAGCTTTCTTT; cdr3_aa: CAISKQVNTEAFF